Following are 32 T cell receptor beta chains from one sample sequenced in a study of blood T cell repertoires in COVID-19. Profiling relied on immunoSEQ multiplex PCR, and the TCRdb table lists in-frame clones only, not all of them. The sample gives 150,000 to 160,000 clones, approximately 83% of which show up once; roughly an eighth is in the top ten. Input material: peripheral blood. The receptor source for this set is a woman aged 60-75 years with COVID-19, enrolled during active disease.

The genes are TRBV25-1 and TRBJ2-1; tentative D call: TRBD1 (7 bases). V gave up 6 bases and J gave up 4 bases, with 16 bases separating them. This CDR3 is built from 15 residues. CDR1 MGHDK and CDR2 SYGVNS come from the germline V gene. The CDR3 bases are TGTGCCAGCAGCCTATCGACAGGGAGGTACAATGAGCAGTTCTTC. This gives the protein CASSLSTGRYNEQFF.

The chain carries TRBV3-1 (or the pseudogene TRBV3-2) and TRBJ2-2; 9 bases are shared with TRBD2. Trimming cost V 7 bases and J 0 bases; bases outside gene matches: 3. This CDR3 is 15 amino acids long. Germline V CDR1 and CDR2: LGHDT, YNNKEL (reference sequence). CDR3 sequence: CASTQRGANTGELFF. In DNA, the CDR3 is TGTGCCAGCACGCAGCGGGGGGCGAACACCGGGGAGCTGTTTTTT.

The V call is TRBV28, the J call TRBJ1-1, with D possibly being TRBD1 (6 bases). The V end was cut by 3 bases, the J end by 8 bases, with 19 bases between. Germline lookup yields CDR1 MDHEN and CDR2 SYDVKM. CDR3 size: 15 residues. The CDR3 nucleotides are TGTGCCAGCAGTTTCGGACAGTCATACGCGACGGAAGCTTTCTTT. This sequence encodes CASSFGQSYATEAFF.

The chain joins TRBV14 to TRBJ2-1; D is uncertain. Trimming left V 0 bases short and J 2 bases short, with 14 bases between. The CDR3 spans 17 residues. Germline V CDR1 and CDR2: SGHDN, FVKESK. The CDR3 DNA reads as TGTGCCAGCAGCCAAGAGGTTTCGACTTACCCCTACAATGAGCAGTTCTTC. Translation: CASSQEVSTYPYNEQFF.

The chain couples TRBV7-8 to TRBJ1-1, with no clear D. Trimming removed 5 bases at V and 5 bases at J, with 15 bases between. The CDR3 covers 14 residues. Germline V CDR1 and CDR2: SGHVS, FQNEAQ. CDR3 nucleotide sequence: TGTGCCAGCAGCGCGACGGCCGGGTGGACTGAAGCTTTCTTT. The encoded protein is CASSATAGWTEAFF.

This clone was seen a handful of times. DNA of the CDR3: TGTGCCAGTAGTATCACTAGCGGGAGGGCCAGTGAGCAGTACTTC. It yields the protein CASSITSGRASEQYF. The chain recombines TRBV19 with TRBJ2-7, with 13 nucleotides matching TRBD2. This CDR3 contains 15 residues. The germline V gene encodes CDR1 LNHDA and CDR2 SQIVND (reference sequence). With V trimmed by 3 bases and J by 7 bases, 6 bases remained unmatched.

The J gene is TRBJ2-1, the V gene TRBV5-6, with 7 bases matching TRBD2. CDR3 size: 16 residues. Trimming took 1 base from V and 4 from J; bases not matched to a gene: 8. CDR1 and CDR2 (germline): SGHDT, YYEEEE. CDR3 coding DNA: TGTGCCAGCAGCTTGTCCGGGGAGGGGAATTACAATGAGCAGTTCTTC. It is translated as CASSLSGEGNYNEQFF.

CDR3 DNA sequence: TGCGCCAGCAGCAGTACTACTCAAGAGACCCAGTACTTC. This translates into CASSSTTQETQYF. V usage is TRBV5-1 and J usage is TRBJ2-5; no firm D call. CDR1 is SGHRS, CDR2 YFSETQ, per germline. Trimming cost V 4 bases and J 2 bases, with 9 bases left between them. The CDR3 is 13 amino acids. Looking up the rest from reference TRBV5-1 and TRBJ2-5 gives the full variable domain: KAGVTQTPRYLIKTRGQQVTLSCSPISGHRSVSWYQQTPGQGLQFLFEYFSETQRNKGNFPGRFSGRQFSNSRSEMNVSTLELGDSALYLCASSSTTQETQYFGPGTRLLVL.

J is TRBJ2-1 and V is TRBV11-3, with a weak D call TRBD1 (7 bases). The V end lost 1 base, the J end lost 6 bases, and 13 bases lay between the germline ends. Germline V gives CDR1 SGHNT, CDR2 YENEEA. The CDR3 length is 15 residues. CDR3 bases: TGTGCCAGCAGCTTAGGTGGAGGGGGCCGCAATGAGCAGTTCTTC. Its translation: CASSLGGGGRNEQFF.

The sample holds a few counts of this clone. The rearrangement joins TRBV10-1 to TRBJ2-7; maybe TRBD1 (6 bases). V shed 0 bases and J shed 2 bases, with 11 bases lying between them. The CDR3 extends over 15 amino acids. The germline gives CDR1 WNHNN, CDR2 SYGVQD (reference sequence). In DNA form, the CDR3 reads TGCGCCAGCAGTGAGTCGTACAGGGAGACCTACGAGCAGTACTTC. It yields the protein CASSESYRETYEQYF.

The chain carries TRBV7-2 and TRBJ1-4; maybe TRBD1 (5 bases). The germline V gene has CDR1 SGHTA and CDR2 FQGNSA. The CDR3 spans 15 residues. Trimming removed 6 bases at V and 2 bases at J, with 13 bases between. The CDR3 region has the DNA TGTGCCAGCAGAGCAGGGAGGATTACTAATGAAAAACTGTTTTTT. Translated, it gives CASRAGRITNEKLFF.

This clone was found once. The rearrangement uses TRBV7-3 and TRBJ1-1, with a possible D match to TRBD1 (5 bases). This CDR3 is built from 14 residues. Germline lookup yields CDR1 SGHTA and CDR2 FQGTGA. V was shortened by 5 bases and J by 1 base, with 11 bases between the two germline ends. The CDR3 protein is CASSPTGGNTEAFF. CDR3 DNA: TGTGCCAGCAGCCCGACGGGGGGGAACACTGAAGCTTTCTTT.

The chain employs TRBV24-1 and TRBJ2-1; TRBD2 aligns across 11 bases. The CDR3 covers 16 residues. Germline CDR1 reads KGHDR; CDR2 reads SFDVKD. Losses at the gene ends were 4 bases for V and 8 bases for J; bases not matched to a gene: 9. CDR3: CATSDKLAGVLDEQFF. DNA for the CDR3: TGTGCCACCAGTGACAAACTAGCGGGGGTATTAGATGAGCAGTTCTTC.

CDR3 sequence (DNA): TGTGCCAGCAGCTTAGGAGGGGGCGTCTCTGGTGAGCAGTTCTTC. This codes for CASSLGGGVSGEQFF. V gene TRBV7-9 combines with J gene TRBJ2-1; 7 bases line up with TRBD1. The trim removed 1 base at V and 9 bases at J, leaving 9 bases unmatched. In germline, CDR1 is SEHNR, CDR2 FQNEAQ (reference sequence). This CDR3 spans 15 amino acids. Full variable domain (remainder filled in from reference TRBV7-9 and TRBJ2-1): DTGVSQNPRHKITKRGQNVTFRCDPISEHNRLYWYRQTLGQGPEFLTYFQNEAQLEKSRLLSDRFSAERPKGSFSTLEIQRTEQGDSAMYLCASSLGGGVSGEQFFGPGTRLTVL.

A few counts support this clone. CDR3 loop: CASTPRGGDNEQFF. In DNA form, the CDR3 reads TGTGCCAGCACCCCGCGGGGGGGAGACAATGAGCAGTTCTTC. J is TRBJ2-1 and V is TRBV5-4, with 9 bases aligning to TRBD2. Losses at the gene ends were 6 bases for V and 5 bases for J; bases not matched to a gene: 6. Germline V gene lookup returns CDR1 SGHNT and CDR2 YYREEE (reference sequence). This CDR3 has 14 amino acids.

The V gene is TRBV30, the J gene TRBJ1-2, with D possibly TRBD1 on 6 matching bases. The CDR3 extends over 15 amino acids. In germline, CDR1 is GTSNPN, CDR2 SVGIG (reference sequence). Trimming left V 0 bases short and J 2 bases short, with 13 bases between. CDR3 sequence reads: CAWSVQQGRNYGYTF. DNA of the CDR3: TGTGCCTGGAGTGTCCAACAGGGCAGGAACTATGGCTACACCTTC. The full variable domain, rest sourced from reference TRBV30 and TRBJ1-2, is SQTIHQWPATLVQPVGSPLSLECTVEGTSNPNLYWYRQAAGRGLQLLFYSVGIGQISSEVPQNLSASRPQDRQFILSSKKLLLSDSGFYLCAWSVQQGRNYGYTFGSGTRLTVV.

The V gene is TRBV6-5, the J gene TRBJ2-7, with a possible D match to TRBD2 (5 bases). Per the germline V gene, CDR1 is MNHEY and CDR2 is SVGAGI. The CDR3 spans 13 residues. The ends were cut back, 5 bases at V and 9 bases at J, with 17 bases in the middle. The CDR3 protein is CASSNPGFMGQYF. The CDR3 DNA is TGTGCCAGCAGTAACCCGGGGTTTATGGGGCAGTACTTC.

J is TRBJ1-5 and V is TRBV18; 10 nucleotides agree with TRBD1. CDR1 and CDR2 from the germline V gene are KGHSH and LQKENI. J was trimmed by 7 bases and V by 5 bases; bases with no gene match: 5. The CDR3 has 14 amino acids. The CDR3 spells CASSGGQGTQPQHF. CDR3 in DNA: TGTGCCAGCTCAGGGGGACAGGGGACCCAGCCCCAGCATTTT. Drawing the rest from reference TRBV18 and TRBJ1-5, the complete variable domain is NAGVMQNPRHLVRRRGQEARLRCSPMKGHSHVYWYRQLPEEGLKFMVYLQKENIIDESGMPKERFSAEFPKEGPSILRIQQVVRGDSAAYFCASSGGQGTQPQHFGDGTRLSIL.

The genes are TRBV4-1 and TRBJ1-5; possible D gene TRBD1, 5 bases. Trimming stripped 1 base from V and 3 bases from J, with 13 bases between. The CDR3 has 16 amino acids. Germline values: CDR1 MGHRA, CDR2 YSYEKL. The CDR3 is CASSQAPRDSNQPQHF. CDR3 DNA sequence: TGCGCCAGCAGCCAAGCCCCACGGGACTCCAATCAGCCCCAGCATTTT.

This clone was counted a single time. DNA of the CDR3: TGTGCCAGCAGACCCGGACAGGGCTACGAGCAGTACTTC. This sequence encodes CASRPGQGYEQYF. The rearrangement joins TRBV2 to TRBJ2-7; 8 bases line up with TRBD1. Germline trimming cut 6 bases from V and 3 bases from J; bases unmatched to any gene: 4. Germline V gene lookup returns CDR1 SNHLY and CDR2 FYNNEI. The CDR3 is 13 residues long.

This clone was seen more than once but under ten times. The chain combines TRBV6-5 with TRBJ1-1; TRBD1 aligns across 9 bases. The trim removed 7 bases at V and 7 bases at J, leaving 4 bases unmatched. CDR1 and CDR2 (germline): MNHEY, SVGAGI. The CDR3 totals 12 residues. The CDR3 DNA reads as TGTGCCAGCATTCGGGACAGGGTTGAAGCTTTCTTT. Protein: CASIRDRVEAFF.

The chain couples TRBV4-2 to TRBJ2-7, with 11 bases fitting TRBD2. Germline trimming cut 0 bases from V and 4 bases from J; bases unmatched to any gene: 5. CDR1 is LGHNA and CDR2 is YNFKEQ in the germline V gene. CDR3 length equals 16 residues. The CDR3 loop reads CASSQDWSSGGYEQYF. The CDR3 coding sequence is TGTGCCAGCAGCCAAGATTGGTCTAGCGGGGGGTACGAGCAGTACTTC.

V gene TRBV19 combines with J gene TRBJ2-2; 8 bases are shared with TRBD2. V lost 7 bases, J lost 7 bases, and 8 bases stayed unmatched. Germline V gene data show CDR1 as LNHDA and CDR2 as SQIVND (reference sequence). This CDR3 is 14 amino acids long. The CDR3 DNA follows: TGTGCCAGTAAGAATAGCGGGACTCACGGGGAGCTGTTTTTT. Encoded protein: CASKNSGTHGELFF.

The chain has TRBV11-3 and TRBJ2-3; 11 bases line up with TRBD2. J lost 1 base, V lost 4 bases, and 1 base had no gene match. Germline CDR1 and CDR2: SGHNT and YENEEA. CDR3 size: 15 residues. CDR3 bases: TGTGCCAGCAGCTCACTAGCGGGGGGCACAGATACGCAGTATTTT. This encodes CASSSLAGGTDTQYF.

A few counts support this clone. CDR3 loop: CASSPAGGGNRFYEQYF. As DNA, the CDR3 is TGTGCCAGCAGCCCCGCCGGGGGGGGAAACCGATTCTACGAGCAGTACTTC. The chain combines TRBV5-5 with TRBJ2-7; TRBD2 matches at 8 bases. Germline trimming cut 4 bases from V and 3 bases from J; bases unmatched to any gene: 15. In germline, CDR1 is SGHKS, CDR2 YYEKEE (reference sequence). The CDR3 is made up of 17 amino acids.

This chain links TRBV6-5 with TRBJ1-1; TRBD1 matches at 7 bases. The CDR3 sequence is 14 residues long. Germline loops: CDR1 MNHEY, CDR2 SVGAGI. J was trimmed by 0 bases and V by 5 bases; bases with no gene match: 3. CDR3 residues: CASSKTGLNTEAFF. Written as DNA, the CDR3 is TGTGCCAGCAGTAAGACAGGGTTGAACACTGAAGCTTTCTTT.

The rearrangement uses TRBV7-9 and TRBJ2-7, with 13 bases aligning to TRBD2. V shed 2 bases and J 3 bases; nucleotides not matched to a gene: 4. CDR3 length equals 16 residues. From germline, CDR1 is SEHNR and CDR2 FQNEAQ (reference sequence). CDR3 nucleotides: TGTGCCAGCAGCTTAAGGACTAGCGGGAGAATCTACGAGCAGTACTTC. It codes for CASSLRTSGRIYEQYF.

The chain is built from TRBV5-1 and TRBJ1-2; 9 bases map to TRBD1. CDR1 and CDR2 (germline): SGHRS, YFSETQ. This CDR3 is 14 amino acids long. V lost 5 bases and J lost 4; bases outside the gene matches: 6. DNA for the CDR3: TGCGCCAGCAGACCCGGACAGGGGACCTATGGCTACACCTTC. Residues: CASRPGQGTYGYTF. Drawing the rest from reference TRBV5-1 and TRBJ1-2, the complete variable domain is KAGVTQTPRYLIKTRGQQVTLSCSPISGHRSVSWYQQTPGQGLQFLFEYFSETQRNKGNFPGRFSGRQFSNSRSEMNVSTLELGDSALYLCASRPGQGTYGYTFGSGTRLTVV.

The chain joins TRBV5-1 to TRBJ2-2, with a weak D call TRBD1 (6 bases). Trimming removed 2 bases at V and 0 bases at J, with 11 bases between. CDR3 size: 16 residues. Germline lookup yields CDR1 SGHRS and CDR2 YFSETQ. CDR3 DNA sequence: TGCGCCAGCAGCTTCCCCGACAGGACGAACACCGGGGAGCTGTTTTTT. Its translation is CASSFPDRTNTGELFF.

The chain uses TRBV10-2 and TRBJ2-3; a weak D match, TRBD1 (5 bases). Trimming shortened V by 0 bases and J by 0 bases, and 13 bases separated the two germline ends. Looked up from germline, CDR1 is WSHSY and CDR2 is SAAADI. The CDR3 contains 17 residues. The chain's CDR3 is CASSESGLGLSTDTQYF. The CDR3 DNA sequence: TGCGCCAGCAGTGAGTCGGGGCTAGGGCTTAGCACAGATACGCAGTATTTT.

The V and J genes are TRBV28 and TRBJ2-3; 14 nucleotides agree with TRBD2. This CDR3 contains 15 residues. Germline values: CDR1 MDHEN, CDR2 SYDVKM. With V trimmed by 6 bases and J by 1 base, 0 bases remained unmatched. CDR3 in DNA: TGTGCCAGCAGGGGACTAGCGGGGGGCACAGATACGCAGTATTTT. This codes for CASRGLAGGTDTQYF.

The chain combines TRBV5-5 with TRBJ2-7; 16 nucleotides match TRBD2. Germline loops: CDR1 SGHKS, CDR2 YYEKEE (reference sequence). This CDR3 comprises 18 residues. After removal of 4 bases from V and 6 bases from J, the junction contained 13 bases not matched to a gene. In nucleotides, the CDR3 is TGTGCCAGCAGCCCGGGGACTAGCGGGAGGGCCTCGATTGGCGAGCAGTACTTC. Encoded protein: CASSPGTSGRASIGEQYF.